Below are 6 T cell receptor beta chains sequenced from a single sample in a study of shared clonotypes between healthy human individuals. Only in-frame clones appear in the TCRdb table, and some are missing; sequencing was by immunoSEQ multiplex PCR. The sample has 2 million to 3 million clones, roughly 93% seen once. The specimen sequenced was naive CD4+ T cells from PBMCs. Subset of the sample: CD45RA+ positively selected. The receptors were gathered from a man aged 18 to 30 in good health. Some clones in this sample may be carry-over from other donors' samples.

The genes are TRBV28 and TRBJ2-1; D is perhaps TRBD1 (6 bases). Germline CDR1 and CDR2: MDHEN and SYDVKM. V lost 7 bases to trimming and J lost 2 bases, with 15 bases between them. This CDR3 region has 15 residues. CDR3: CASTKTAGAYNEQFF. Written as DNA, the CDR3 is TGTGCCAGCACTAAAACGGCAGGGGCCTACAATGAGCAGTTCTTC.

The J gene is TRBJ2-3, the V gene TRBV7-9, with D maybe TRBD2 (6 bases). V was cut by 6 bases and J by 5 bases, with 18 bases left in between. CDR1 and CDR2 from the germline V gene are SEHNR and FQNEAQ (reference sequence). This CDR3 spans 15 amino acids. Written as DNA, the CDR3 is TGTGCCAGCAGTTATCAGGCGGGGCGGCGAGATACGCAGTATTTT. Translated: CASSYQAGRRDTQYF. The full variable domain, completed using reference TRBV7-9 and TRBJ2-3, is DTGVSQNPRHKITKRGQNVTFRCDPISEHNRLYWYRQTLGQGPEFLTYFQNEAQLEKSRLLSDRFSAERPKGSFSTLEIQRTEQGDSAMYLCASSYQAGRRDTQYFGPGTRLTVL.

The rearrangement joins TRBV29-1 to TRBJ1-2; unclear D gene. Germline CDR1 is SQVTM and CDR2 is ANQGSEA. Trimming cost V 5 bases and J 3 bases, with 13 bases left between them. CDR3 length equals 13 residues. CDR3: CSVYLDMHYGYTF. The CDR3 DNA reads TGCAGCGTTTACCTTGACATGCACTATGGCTACACCTTC.

The V call is TRBV19, the J call TRBJ2-1; possibly TRBD2 for D (5 bases). Deletions cut 3 bases from V and 3 bases from J, with 15 bases between. CDR3 size: 16 residues. Germline V gene data show CDR1 as LNHDA and CDR2 as SQIVND (reference sequence). The CDR3 region has the DNA TGTGCCAGTAGTATGGGTCCAGCCGGAGGCTACAATGAGCAGTTCTTC. It is translated as CASSMGPAGGYNEQFF.

Comments on this clone: The sample has other DNA sequences that encode this CDR3 too. This chain links TRBV5-1 with TRBJ2-5; the match to TRBD1 covers 10 bases. V was pared by 2 bases and J by 4 bases, with 5 bases of the junction left unmatched. This CDR3 is 15 amino acids long. The germline gives CDR1 SGHRS, CDR2 YFSETQ. This CDR3 reads CASSLGTGDGETQYF. Here the CDR3 DNA reads TGCGCCAGCAGCTTAGGGACAGGGGACGGAGAGACCCAGTACTTC.

The rearrangement uses TRBV30 and TRBJ1-5; possibly TRBD1 for D (5 bases). V was pared by 3 bases and J by 1 base, with 22 bases between. In germline, CDR1 is GTSNPN, CDR2 SVGIG (reference sequence). The CDR3 consists of 18 residues. The CDR3, as DNA: TGTGCCTGGAGCACACACCGACCCGGGACCGGCAGCAATCAGCCCCAGCATTTT. Its translation: CAWSTHRPGTGSNQPQHF.